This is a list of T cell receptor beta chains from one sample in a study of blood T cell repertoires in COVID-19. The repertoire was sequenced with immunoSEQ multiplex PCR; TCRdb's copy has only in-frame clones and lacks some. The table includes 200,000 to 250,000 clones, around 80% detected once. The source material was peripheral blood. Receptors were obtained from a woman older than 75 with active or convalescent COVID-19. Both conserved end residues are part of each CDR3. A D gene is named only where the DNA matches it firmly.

CASSLFGSGTSYEQYF,TRBD2,TRBV7-2,TRBJ2-7
CAISPDINQPQHF,-,TRBV10-3,TRBJ1-5
CASSFAGSDTQYF,-,TRBV27,TRBJ2-3
CATSDSMVAGVQETQYF,TRBD2,TRBV24-1,TRBJ2-5
CASSIGGTGGEQYF,TRBD1,TRBV19,TRBJ2-7
CASSIPFGELFF,-,TRBV19,TRBJ2-2
CASSRFRDRGSSYNSPLHF,TRBD1,TRBV4-1,TRBJ1-6
CASSERLAGVAGELFF,TRBD2,TRBV2,TRBJ2-2
CASSGRESNQPQHF,-,TRBV2,TRBJ1-5
CASSPSGTGHSGNTIYF,TRBD1,TRBV18,TRBJ1-3
CASSSDRGRGGYTF,TRBD1,TRBV6-2/TRBV6-3,TRBJ1-2
CASSVVSGNGEQFF,-,TRBV9,TRBJ2-1
CASSEGAEETQYF,TRBD1,TRBV5-1,TRBJ2-5
CASSSGLAGVLTYEQYF,TRBD2,TRBV5-1,TRBJ2-7
CAGPGLRRVQETQYF,-,TRBV11-3,TRBJ2-5
CASSLGLLAGASGYNEQFF,TRBD2,TRBV13,TRBJ2-1